These 2 T cell receptor beta chains were sequenced from one sample in a study of shared clonotypes between healthy human individuals. The method was immunoSEQ multiplex PCR; TCRdb's version includes in-frame clones alone and lacks a portion of them. The data hold 450,000 to 500,000 clones, with about 72% observed a single time. The source material was PBMCs. The receptors were sampled from a woman between 40 and 55 years old in good health. Some clones in this sample may be carry-over from other donors' samples.

This clone was found once. J is TRBJ1-6 and V is TRBV30; D perhaps matches TRBD1 (5 bases). The V gene lost 6 bases and the J gene lost 1 base, with 13 bases spanning the gap. This CDR3 comprises 15 residues. The V gene's germline CDR1 is GTSNPN and CDR2 SVGIG (reference sequence). CDR3 in amino acids: CACRGQVSYNSPLHF. The CDR3 nucleotides read TGTGCCTGCCGGGGCCAGGTATCCTATAATTCACCCCTCCACTTT.

This clone turned up a few times. The chain has TRBV4-1 and TRBJ1-2; D not certain. The germline gives CDR1 MGHRA, CDR2 YSYEKL. V was shortened by 1 base and J by 9 bases, with 18 bases between the two germline ends. The CDR3 spans 15 residues. CDR3 nucleotides: TGCGCCAGCAGCCAAGGGGCCCGGGTGCTATGGAGCTACACCTTC. Its protein is CASSQGARVLWSYTF.